The entry that follows covers one T cell receptor beta chain sequence. The antigen remains unidentified. The read stops 3 residues short of the end of the CDR3; the missing end is completed from the germline J gene. TCR beta CDR3 amplified by multiplex PCR from approximately 1,100 ng genomic DNA. Sequencing used immunoSEQ multiplex PCR; TCRdb keeps in-frame clones, though not all of them. Here the sample table reports 30,000 to 35,000 clones. The data stem from a study of T cells in women clearing cervical HPV infection. Study background: Controls were women whose single incident HPV16 infection cleared within 12 months without precancer or cancer.

Study results and limitations: Effector/memory and HPV-specific T cells were not isolated, and association timing is unknown. Repertoire richness, not evenness, was significantly elevated in CIN3+ cases versus controls.

Losses at the gene ends were 3 bases for V and 5 bases for J; bases not matched to a gene: 6. Germline V lookup: CDR1 ENHRY, CDR2 SYGVKD. The length of the CDR3 is 14 residues. The V gene is TRBV10-3, the J gene TRBJ1-1; 7 positions match TRBD1. Material for sequencing was blood buffy coat. The receptor was isolated from a woman aged 18 to 75 with a cervical HPV16 infection that either progressed to CIN3+ or cleared (not recorded which). The sequenced CDR3 bases are TGTGCCATCAGTGATTCAAGGGGGCTTACTGAA. Translating gives CAISDSRGLTE. Given in full, the CDR3 is CAISDSRGLTEAFF.